These 25 T cell receptor beta chains originate from one sample sequenced in a study of cytotoxic CD8 clonotypes in ibrutinib-treated CLL. Only in-frame clones appear in the TCRdb table, and some are missing; sequencing was by immunoSEQ multiplex PCR. The table lists 250,000 to 350,000 clones, around 69% of them singletons. The sequencing here drew on PBMCs, taken at disease progression, from a patient treated with ibrutinib. All receptors derive from a human donor with chronic lymphocytic leukemia.

This clone is judged medium-sized. V gene TRBV7-9 combines with J gene TRBJ1-2; no clear D. CDR1 SEHNR and CDR2 FQNEAQ come from the germline V gene (reference sequence). CDR3 length: 14 residues. V was cut by 1 base and J by 5 bases, with 11 bases left in between. The CDR3 coding sequence is TGTGCCAGCAGCTTAGTGGGCAGCTCTTATGGCTACACCTTC. The encoded protein is CASSLVGSSYGYTF.

The chain links TRBV11-1 to TRBJ2-5; the D gene could be TRBD1 or TRBD2 (5 bases each). Germline V lookup: CDR1 SGHAT, CDR2 FQDESV (reference sequence). The CDR3 is made up of 15 amino acids. Deletions cut 5 bases from V and 4 bases from J, with 17 bases between. CDR3 DNA sequence: TGTGCCAGCAGCCCCGAGGGACCTCCTGGAGAGACCCAGTACTTC. Encoded protein: CASSPEGPPGETQYF.

The V call is TRBV10-1, the J call TRBJ2-4; D perhaps matches TRBD1 (5 bases). Trimming shortened V by 0 bases and J by 8 bases, and 11 bases separated the two germline ends. Germline CDR1 and CDR2: WNHNN and SYGVQD (reference sequence). The CDR3 sequence is 14 residues long. Written as DNA, the CDR3 is TGCGCCAGCAGTGAGTCTGGGGCGGTACACATTCAGTACTTC. This translates into CASSESGAVHIQYF.

V and J are TRBV2 and TRBJ2-5; D not resolved. V lost 5 bases and J lost 1, with 8 bases in between. Germline V gene data show CDR1 as SNHLY and CDR2 as FYNNEI. This CDR3 is 13 amino acids long. CDR3 residues: CASSLLGQETQYF. The CDR3 DNA reads TGTGCCAGCAGTCTCCTGGGCCAAGAGACCCAGTACTTC.

The rearrangement links TRBV7-8 to TRBJ2-7; D unresolved. Trimming removed 5 bases at V and 6 bases at J, with 17 bases between. Per germline, CDR1 SGHVS and CDR2 FQNEAQ. The CDR3 totals 14 residues. CDR3 coding DNA: TGTGCCAGCAGCCACTCATTTGGCGCCTCCGAGCAGTACTTC. Amino acid sequence: CASSHSFGASEQYF.

This clone was observed a handful of times. The CDR3 bases are TGTGCCAGCAGCCTTAACTATGGCTACACCTTC. Encoded protein: CASSLNYGYTF. The chain employs TRBV7-9 and TRBJ1-2; the D is unclear. Per the germline V gene, CDR1 is SEHNR and CDR2 is FQNEAQ (reference sequence). CDR3 length: 11 amino acids. V was pared by 5 bases and J by 1 base, with 2 bases between.

The genes are TRBV5-8 and TRBJ2-5, with no clear D. Germline V lookup: CDR1 SGHTS, CDR2 YDEGEE. V dropped 1 base and J dropped 5 bases, with 9 bases sitting between them. The CDR3 spans 13 residues. The CDR3 bases are TGTGCCAGCAGCTTGCCGTCTGGGGAGACCCAGTACTTC. Encoded protein: CASSLPSGETQYF.

V gene TRBV18 combines with J gene TRBJ2-7, with a weak D call TRBD2 (6 bases). The germline V gene encodes CDR1 KGHSH and CDR2 LQKENI. The CDR3 has 12 amino acids. The ends were cut back, 4 bases at V and 5 bases at J, with 9 bases in the middle. The CDR3 is CASSLRRDEQYF. The CDR3 DNA reads as TGTGCCAGCTCACTCCGGAGGGACGAGCAGTACTTC.

The chain combines TRBV28 with TRBJ2-1, with unresolved D. CDR1 is MDHEN, CDR2 SYDVKM, per germline. The CDR3 totals 12 residues. V lost 6 bases, J lost 2 bases, and 5 bases lay in between. The CDR3 nucleotides read TGTGCCAGCAGCGTCCCCTACAATGAGCAGTTCTTC. It translates to CASSVPYNEQFF.

This rearrangement joins TRBV6-6 to TRBJ1-5; D is undetermined. Germline V gives CDR1 MNHNY, CDR2 SVGAGI (reference sequence). This CDR3 is 14 amino acids long. Trimming shortened V by 4 bases and J by 6 bases, and 13 bases separated the two germline ends. The CDR3 here is CASSLAGGVQPQHF. The CDR3 region has the DNA TGTGCCAGCAGTTTAGCAGGCGGGGTTCAGCCCCAGCATTTT.

The CDR3 protein is CASTHPKGTLHF. For the CDR3, the DNA is TGTGCCAGCACACACCCAAAGGGGACCCTCCACTTT. The J gene is TRBJ1-6, the V gene TRBV6-1; possibly TRBD1 for D (5 bases). Between the trimmed V and J ends, which lost 7 bases and 14 bases, there was a span of 15 bases. Germline CDR1 reads MNHNS; CDR2 reads SASEGT. The CDR3 length is 12 residues.

This clone has just a few counts. J is TRBJ2-7 and V is TRBV5-1; TRBD2 is a possible D gene (6 bases). Deletions cut 4 bases from V and 6 bases from J, with 20 bases between. The CDR3 covers 15 residues. Germline V CDR1 and CDR2: SGHRS, YFSETQ. CDR3 protein: CASSTRDSGGGEQYF. Written as DNA, the CDR3 is TGCGCCAGCAGCACCCGGGACTCCGGGGGAGGCGAGCAGTACTTC.

The chain employs TRBV6-5 and TRBJ2-3; D may be TRBD2 (7 bases). Germline V gene sequence: CDR1 MNHEY, CDR2 SVGAGI. Deletions cut 7 bases from V and 2 bases from J, with 16 bases between. This CDR3 has 15 residues. The CDR3 DNA follows: TGTGCCAGCACCCTAGGGCGGGGGCCCACAGATACGCAGTATTTT. Amino acid sequence: CASTLGRGPTDTQYF.

V is TRBV7-3 and J is TRBJ2-2; a weak D match, TRBD1 (5 bases). This CDR3 region has 15 residues. The germline V and J ends were trimmed by 5 bases and 5 bases, with 15 bases remaining between them. Germline values: CDR1 SGHTA, CDR2 FQGTGA. CDR3 protein: CASSLGPRGTGELFF. CDR3 DNA sequence: TGTGCCAGCAGCCTAGGTCCAAGGGGTACCGGGGAGCTGTTTTTT. The whole variable domain, filled in from reference TRBV7-3 and TRBJ2-2, reads GAGVSQTPSNKVTEKGKYVELRCDPISGHTALYWYRQSLGQGPEFLIYFQGTGAADDSGLPNDRFFAVRPEGSVSTLKIQRTERGDSAVYLCASSLGPRGTGELFFGEGSRLTVL.

The J gene is TRBJ2-1, the V gene TRBV28, with D perhaps TRBD2 (6 bases). Trimming pared 4 bases from V and 4 bases from J, leaving 11 bases between. Germline V lookup: CDR1 MDHEN, CDR2 SYDVKM. CDR3 length equals 14 residues. For the CDR3, the DNA is TGTGCCAGCAGTTGGGGACTGCCTTACAATGAGCAGTTCTTC. Residues: CASSWGLPYNEQFF.

This clone was counted once. The chain carries TRBV7-9 and TRBJ2-7; D uncertain. This CDR3 contains 13 residues. The germline V and J ends were trimmed by 5 bases and 6 bases, with 14 bases remaining between them. Germline values: CDR1 SEHNR, CDR2 FQNEAQ (reference sequence). The CDR3 DNA is TGTGCCAGCAGCAGCCCGTCTCGCGGCGAGCAGTACTTC. Amino acid sequence: CASSSPSRGEQYF.

As for this clone: This specimen includes other DNA sequences encoding the same CDR3. V gene TRBV9 combines with J gene TRBJ1-2; D is undetermined. CDR3 length: 13 amino acids. The ends were cut back, 1 base at V and 2 bases at J, with 6 bases in the middle. Germline V gives CDR1 SGDLS, CDR2 YYNGEE. CDR3 nucleotide sequence: TGTGCCAGCAGCGTACAGTCAAACTATGGCTACACCTTC. It encodes CASSVQSNYGYTF.

V is TRBV2 and J is TRBJ1-1, with 8 positions matching TRBD1. The germline CDR1 and CDR2 sequences are SNHLY and FYNNEI. The V segment lost 11 bases and the J segment 4 bases; nucleotides outside the gene matches: 9. The CDR3 has 13 residues. The CDR3 region is CAGESTGGTEAFF. DNA of the CDR3: TGTGCCGGAGAATCCACAGGGGGCACTGAAGCTTTCTTT.

Remarks on this clone: This specimen includes other DNA sequences encoding the same CDR3. J is TRBJ2-2 and V is TRBV9; no firm D call. CDR1 and CDR2 (germline): SGDLS, YYNGEE. The CDR3 is 12 amino acids. The V end was cut by 4 bases, the J end by 5 bases, with 6 bases between. The DNA for the CDR3 is TGTGCCAGCAGCCTATTGACCGGGGAGCTGTTTTTT. Protein: CASSLLTGELFF.

This clone was recorded only once. The V call is TRBV7-3, the J call TRBJ2-2; no reliable D call. This CDR3 is built from 14 residues. Per the germline V gene, CDR1 is SGHTA and CDR2 is FQGTGA. V lost 6 bases, J lost 4 bases, and 12 bases lay in between. The chain's CDR3 is CASSKAPGTGELFF. As DNA, the CDR3 is TGTGCCAGCAGTAAAGCCCCGGGCACCGGGGAGCTGTTTTTT.

This chain connects TRBV5-4 to TRBJ1-1; possible D gene TRBD1, 6 bases. V shed 4 bases and J shed 3 bases, with 13 bases lying between them. Germline V gives CDR1 SGHNT, CDR2 YYREEE (reference sequence). The CDR3 contains 14 residues. The chain's CDR3 is CASSPDRSYTEAFF. Written as DNA, the CDR3 is TGTGCCAGCAGCCCTGACAGGAGTTACACTGAAGCTTTCTTT.

This chain's CDR3 is CASRAGRGVLNTEAFF. CDR3 DNA sequence: TGTGCCAGCAGAGCAGGACGGGGAGTTTTGAACACTGAAGCTTTCTTT. The V call is TRBV5-6, the J call TRBJ1-1, with D unresolved. V was clipped by 5 bases and J by 0 bases, with 17 bases between them. This CDR3 has 16 residues. Germline assignment: CDR1 SGHDT and CDR2 YYEEEE.

The chain combines TRBV19 with TRBJ2-7, with 13 nucleotides matching TRBD2. The V gene end was trimmed by 4 bases and the J gene end by 4 bases; junction bases not matched to a gene: 13. Germline lookup yields CDR1 LNHDA and CDR2 SQIVND (reference sequence). This CDR3 contains 18 residues. The CDR3 here is CASSTPRGTSGTGYEQYF. CDR3 in DNA: TGTGCCAGTAGTACCCCCCGGGGGACTAGCGGGACAGGGTACGAGCAGTACTTC.

This clone was seen only a few times. The V and J genes are TRBV5-6 and TRBJ2-3; D might be TRBD2 (5 bases). The V end was cut by 0 bases, the J end by 4 bases, with 9 bases between. The germline gives CDR1 SGHDT, CDR2 YYEEEE. CDR3 length: 14 residues. For the CDR3, the DNA is TGTGCCAGCAGCTTGGTCGGCGGGCCAGATACGCAGTATTTT. Amino acid sequence: CASSLVGGPDTQYF.

The gene calls are TRBV9 and TRBJ2-2; D uncertain. The CDR3 spans 13 residues. Germline V gives CDR1 SGDLS, CDR2 YYNGEE. V was clipped by 0 bases and J by 5 bases, with 5 bases between them. The CDR3 spells CASSVEETGELFF. CDR3 in DNA: TGTGCCAGCAGCGTAGAGGAAACCGGGGAGCTGTTTTTT.